Following are 27 T cell receptor beta chains from one sample sequenced in a study of shared clonotypes between healthy human individuals. Assay used: immunoSEQ multiplex PCR; TCRdb lists only in-frame clones, some missing. The sample shows roughly 1 million clones, more than 65% of them seen only once. The specimen was memory CD4+ T cells sorted from blood. Subset specified: CD45RA-negative fraction. The receptors derive from a man younger than 35 in good health.

This clone was seen more than once but under ten times. The chain combines TRBV18 with TRBJ1-6; D is undetermined. Germline V lookup: CDR1 KGHSH, CDR2 LQKENI. The CDR3 runs 15 residues. V was pared by 1 base and J by 5 bases, with 9 bases between. In nucleotides, the CDR3 is TGTGCCAGCTCACCACACGCACAGAATAATTCACCCCTCCACTTT. Amino acid sequence: CASSPHAQNNSPLHF.

V is TRBV10-3 and J is TRBJ2-5; possibly TRBD2 for D (6 bases). Germline CDR1 ENHRY, CDR2 SYGVKD. The V gene lost 0 bases and the J gene lost 7 bases, with 18 bases spanning the gap. The CDR3 runs 16 residues. The CDR3 region has the DNA TGTGCCATCAGTGAGTCTGGGTGGGGGACTGGCGTGACCCAGTACTTC. This sequence encodes CAISESGWGTGVTQYF.

This clone has more than one count but fewer than ten. The chain's CDR3 is CASSYGGRTYEQYF. Written as DNA, the CDR3 is TGTGCCAGCAGTTACGGCGGGAGGACCTACGAGCAGTACTTC. V usage is TRBV6-5 and J usage is TRBJ2-5; 8 bases are shared with TRBD2. The DNA matches TRBJ2-7 better at its end, which makes the J call doubtful. The V gene's germline CDR1 is MNHEY and CDR2 SVGAGI. The CDR3 loop spans 14 amino acids.

This clone appeared a few times. The V and J genes are TRBV7-8 and TRBJ2-2; a weak D match, TRBD2 (6 bases). CDR3 length: 16 residues. Trimming left V 5 bases short and J 0 bases short, with 13 bases between. Germline V gene data show CDR1 as SGHVS and CDR2 as FQNEAQ. This chain's CDR3 is CASSALGGANTGELFF. The CDR3 region has the DNA TGTGCCAGCAGCGCCCTAGGAGGGGCGAACACCGGGGAGCTGTTTTTT.

The J gene is TRBJ2-7, the V gene TRBV10-3; TRBD1 matches 11 bases. CDR3 size: 12 residues. Germline V gene data show CDR1 as ENHRY and CDR2 as SYGVKD. V was clipped by 6 bases and J by 7 bases; unmatched bases: 2. The DNA for the CDR3 is TGTGCCATCAGCTGGGACAGGGGGGAGCAGTACTTC. Amino acids: CAISWDRGEQYF.

V gene TRBV6-5 combines with J gene TRBJ1-5, with D unresolved. From germline, CDR1 is MNHEY and CDR2 SVGAGI. CDR3 length: 12 amino acids. V was pared by 4 bases and J by 4 bases, with 5 bases between. The CDR3: CASSSLNQPQHF. The CDR3 DNA reads as TGTGCCAGCAGTTCGCTTAATCAGCCCCAGCATTTT.

The chain carries TRBV6-5 and TRBJ1-2, with D tentatively TRBD1 (6 bases). Trimming shortened V by 5 bases and J by 8 bases, and 15 bases separated the two germline ends. The CDR3 covers 13 residues. Germline V gives CDR1 MNHEY, CDR2 SVGAGI. CDR3 residues: CASSNGQNGGYTF. The CDR3 coding sequence is TGTGCCAGCAGTAACGGACAGAACGGGGGCTACACCTTC.

This clone was observed a handful of times. The CDR3 loop is CASSYSQDNSPLHF. DNA of the CDR3: TGTGCCAGCAGTTACTCGCAGGATAATTCACCCCTCCACTTT. The rearrangement links TRBV6-5 to TRBJ1-6; no reliable D call. Germline CDR1 reads MNHEY; CDR2 reads SVGAGI. The V and J ends lost 0 bases and 5 bases respectively, with 5 bases between them. The CDR3 is 14 residues long.

The V and J genes are TRBV2 and TRBJ1-4; 11 nucleotides agree with TRBD1. The CDR3 loop spans 16 amino acids. Germline-derived CDR1 and CDR2 are SNHLY and FYNNEI. V was pared by 4 bases and J by 8 bases, with 9 bases of the junction left unmatched. In DNA, the CDR3 is TGTGCCAGCAGTGGCTCCGCGGGACAGGGGGTGGAAAAACTGTTTTTT. It yields the protein CASSGSAGQGVEKLFF.

The chain uses TRBV11-2 and TRBJ2-1; weak D call: TRBD2 (5 bases). The germline gives CDR1 SGHAT, CDR2 FQNNGV. Trimming took off 2 bases at V and 4 bases at J, with 15 bases between the two ends. The CDR3 contains 16 residues. CDR3 coding DNA: TGTGCCAGCAGCTTAACGGGGAGTCCTGCATACAATGAGCAGTTCTTC. Protein: CASSLTGSPAYNEQFF. The whole variable domain, filled in from reference TRBV11-2 and TRBJ2-1, reads EAGVAQSPRYKIIEKRQSVAFWCNPISGHATLYWYQQILGQGPKLLIQFQNNGVVDDSQLPKDRFSAERLKGVDSTLKIQPAKLEDSAVYLCASSLTGSPAYNEQFFGPGTRLTVL.

This clone was counted only a few times. V is TRBV28 and J is TRBJ1-1; D call uncertain. CDR3 length: 11 amino acids. CDR1 and CDR2 (germline): MDHEN, SYDVKM. V shed 8 bases and J shed 3 bases, with 7 bases lying between them. The CDR3 DNA follows: TGTGCCAGCGGCCTTGACACTGAAGCTTTCTTT. Its protein product is CASGLDTEAFF.

This chain uses TRBV28 with TRBJ1-2; 9 bases agree with TRBD1. Unmatched junction bases numbered 12, after V lost 8 bases and J lost 5 bases. CDR3 length equals 15 residues. Germline CDR1 MDHEN, CDR2 SYDVKM. CDR3 in DNA: TGTGCCAGCGACCTCACGGGACAGGGAGGGTATGGCTACACCTTC. Translation: CASDLTGQGGYGYTF.

This sequence joins TRBV19 and TRBJ2-1; D unresolved. The germline CDR1 and CDR2 sequences are LNHDA and SQIVND (reference sequence). The CDR3 is 13 residues long. V lost 4 bases, J lost 6 bases, and 10 bases lay in between. The CDR3 coding sequence is TGTGCCAGTAGTACCGTCCGGAGCAATGAGCAGTTCTTC. Its protein product is CASSTVRSNEQFF.

This clone was picked up a small number of times. Other nucleotide sequences from this sample produce the same CDR3. The chain couples TRBV5-1 to TRBJ1-1; D ambiguous. Looked up from germline, CDR1 is SGHRS and CDR2 is YFSETQ. V was cut by 0 bases and J by 1 base, with 10 bases left in between. The CDR3 consists of 15 residues. The chain's CDR3 is CASSLGSGGNTEAFF. For the CDR3, the DNA is TGCGCCAGCAGCTTGGGGTCAGGCGGGAACACTGAAGCTTTCTTT.

The J gene is TRBJ1-2, the V gene TRBV5-5; 7 positions match TRBD1. There are 16 residues in the CDR3. Germline CDR1 SGHKS, CDR2 YYEKEE (reference sequence). V was clipped by 2 bases and J by 1 base; unmatched bases: 8. The CDR3 DNA reads TGTGCCAGCAGCTTAGCCCCAGGGGGGCTTAACTATGGCTACACCTTC. Protein: CASSLAPGGLNYGYTF.

This chain joins TRBV19 and TRBJ1-4; perhaps TRBD1 as D (6 bases). Trimming removed 1 base from V and 8 bases from J, with 11 bases in between. The CDR3 is made up of 14 amino acids. Germline V CDR1 and CDR2: LNHDA, SQIVND (reference sequence). CDR3 amino acids: CASSIVGGREKLFF. CDR3 nucleotide sequence: TGTGCCAGTAGTATAGTAGGGGGTCGGGAAAAACTGTTTTTT.

The gene calls are TRBV5-1 and TRBJ1-5, with D tentatively TRBD1 (5 bases). Germline V gives CDR1 SGHRS, CDR2 YFSETQ. The V end lost 3 bases, the J end lost 3 bases, and 7 bases lay between the germline ends. CDR3 length: 13 residues. The CDR3 DNA reads TGCGCCAGCAGCTGGGGGGACAATCAGCCCCAGCATTTT. This sequence encodes CASSWGDNQPQHF.

In its sample, this clone was seen a few times. The CDR3, as DNA: TGTGCCAGCTTTGGTGGCAGGGCGGGTGGAGAGACCCAGTACTTC. Translating it yields CASFGGRAGGETQYF. The chain links TRBV28 to TRBJ2-5; D is tentatively TRBD1 or TRBD2 (5 bases each). Germline CDR1 is MDHEN and CDR2 is SYDVKM. The CDR3 is made up of 15 amino acids. V gave up 8 bases and J gave up 4 bases, with 20 bases separating them.

The V gene is TRBV5-6, the J gene TRBJ2-1; TRBD2 is a possible D gene (5 bases). Per the germline V gene, CDR1 is SGHDT and CDR2 is YYEEEE. V lost 0 bases and J lost 6, with 13 bases in between. The CDR3 runs to 15 residues. The CDR3 DNA is TGTGCCAGCAGCTTGGGCGGACTCCTATCCAATGAGCAGTTCTTC. Translating it yields CASSLGGLLSNEQFF.

This clone has a single count. In the same sample, other DNA sequences code for this CDR3. This sequence joins TRBV14 and TRBJ1-6, with D unresolved. The CDR3 is 13 amino acids. The germline CDR1 and CDR2 sequences are SGHDN and FVKESK. Trimming left V 1 base short and J 9 bases short, with 7 bases between. The CDR3 sequence is CASSQALGSPLHF. The CDR3 DNA follows: TGTGCCAGCAGCCAAGCACTGGGTTCACCCCTCCACTTT.

The chain uses TRBV2 and TRBJ2-1, with 8 nucleotides matching TRBD1. Germline V lookup: CDR1 SNHLY, CDR2 FYNNEI. The CDR3 spans 14 residues. J lost 1 base, V lost 6 bases, and 2 bases had no gene match. CDR3 in DNA: TGTGCCAGCAGCGGGGACAGGTCCTACAATGAGCAGTTCTTC. This codes for CASSGDRSYNEQFF.

This clone appeared a single time. V and J are TRBV18 and TRBJ2-2; D is ambiguous. V was shortened by 2 bases and J by 0 bases, with 7 bases between the two germline ends. Germline V gene lookup returns CDR1 KGHSH and CDR2 LQKENI. There are 15 residues in the CDR3. This chain's CDR3 is CASSPALPNTGELFF. The CDR3 coding sequence is TGTGCCAGCTCACCAGCACTACCGAACACCGGGGAGCTGTTTTTT.

The J gene is TRBJ1-1, the V gene TRBV6-6; possibly TRBD1 for D (6 bases). The germline CDR1 and CDR2 sequences are MNHNY and SVGAGI (reference sequence). This CDR3 comprises 15 residues. V dropped 7 bases and J dropped 3 bases, with 18 bases sitting between them. This chain's CDR3 is CASTEGGFWYTEAFF. The CDR3, as DNA: TGTGCCAGCACCGAAGGGGGGTTTTGGTACACTGAAGCTTTCTTT.

J is TRBJ1-2 and V is TRBV5-4, with D hard to call. The CDR3 runs to 12 residues. Trimming removed 4 bases at V and 4 bases at J, with 8 bases between. Germline CDR1 is SGHNT and CDR2 is YYREEE (reference sequence). As DNA, the CDR3 is TGTGCCAGCAGCCAAGATGCCTATGGCTACACCTTC. It translates to CASSQDAYGYTF.

This chain connects TRBV4-3 to TRBJ2-3; 7 bases map to TRBD1. The CDR3 sequence is 16 residues long. The germline gives CDR1 LGHNA, CDR2 YSLEER. V gave up 0 bases and J gave up 3 bases; unmatched junction bases: 6. CDR3 nucleotides: TGCGCCAGCAGCCAAGAACTTCGACAGGGAACAGATACGCAGTATTTT. Its translation is CASSQELRQGTDTQYF.

The V call is TRBV4-2, the J call TRBJ1-2; D is unresolved. V lost 0 bases and J lost 8, with 13 bases in between. Germline V gene lookup returns CDR1 LGHNA and CDR2 YNFKEQ. The CDR3 is 14 residues long. CDR3 in amino acids: CASSQDRGQWGYTF. Written as DNA, the CDR3 is TGTGCCAGCAGCCAAGACCGGGGTCAATGGGGCTACACCTTC.

The V call is TRBV18, the J call TRBJ1-6; the match to TRBD1 covers 9 bases. V was clipped by 6 bases and J by 8 bases; unmatched bases: 5. The germline V gene encodes CDR1 KGHSH and CDR2 LQKENI. The CDR3 has 14 amino acids. The CDR3 region has the DNA TGTGCCAGCTCCGACCGGGACAGGGATTCACCCCTCCACTTT. Protein: CASSDRDRDSPLHF.